Sequencing of this TCR beta chain was carried out in a study of vaccination effects on CD4 cells after COVID-19. Overall study results and limits: Marked clonal contraction of both clone types appeared late after vaccination. There was only 1 of 255 vaccine-induced clones in healthy vaccinees that cross-reacted with common cold coronaviruses.

ViraFEST assay sequencing came after antigen-specific CD4+ T cells were expanded with viral peptide pools. Researchers isolated CD4+ T cells once approximately eleven days of culture had elapsed. Nucleocapsid antibodies were negative in the vaccine recipients, who had never had SARS-CoV-2 infection. Half-medium replacement with IL-2 medium occurred on days 3 and 7. V lost 1 base, J lost 3 bases, and 7 bases lay in between. This CDR3 has 13 residues. The germline gives CDR1 LNHDA, CDR2 SQIVND (reference sequence). Sequenced by immunoSEQ multiplex PCR; TCRdb stores in-frame clones only, minus some. Of 10,000 to 13,000 clones in the sample, approximately 69% were seen once. For this clone: The antigen is undetermined.

The origin of this receptor is a human donor who received a COVID-19 vaccine. The chain links TRBV19 to TRBJ2-7, with D perhaps TRBD1 (6 bases). This specimen was CD4+ T cells from PBMCs cultured with HCoV-229E spike peptides, taken before COVID-19 vaccination. This CDR3 reads CASSIGGGYEQYF. The CDR3, as DNA: TGTGCCAGTAGTATAGGAGGGGGCTACGAGCAGTACTTC.